These 3 T cell receptor beta chains share one sample of origin, sequenced in a study of blood T cell repertoires in COVID-19. Profiling relied on immunoSEQ multiplex PCR, and the TCRdb table lists in-frame clones only, not all of them. The data show 140,000 to 150,000 clones, with 80% seen just once and 3.5% held by the top ten. Material: peripheral blood. The receptors shown here come from a man between 65 and 85 years old who had recovered from COVID-19.

The chain links TRBV2 to TRBJ2-7, with 11 bases matching TRBD2. The length of the CDR3 is 16 residues. V dropped 4 bases and J dropped 5; count of bases not matched to a gene: 10. Germline CDR1 is SNHLY and CDR2 is FYNNEI. CDR3 residues: CASSGSSGRASDEQYF. The CDR3 bases are TGTGCCAGCAGTGGGAGTAGCGGGAGGGCCTCGGACGAGCAGTACTTC.

This clone was detected a few times. The CDR3 nucleotides are TGCGCCAGCAACGCGAGAACAGGGGGCGCCTCAGATACGCAGTATTTT. Its protein product is CASNARTGGASDTQYF. V usage is TRBV4-1 and J usage is TRBJ2-3, with TRBD1 identical over 9 bases. V was clipped by 7 bases and J by 4 bases; unmatched bases: 12. Germline V lookup: CDR1 MGHRA, CDR2 YSYEKL. The CDR3 totals 16 residues.

The chain joins TRBV18 to TRBJ1-1; 7 nucleotides line up with TRBD1. CDR1 KGHSH and CDR2 LQKENI come from the germline V gene. V lost 4 bases and J lost 3; bases outside the gene matches: 5. This CDR3 region has 14 residues. The CDR3 sequence is CASSRQGADTEAFF. CDR3 bases: TGTGCCAGCTCACGACAGGGTGCTGACACTGAAGCTTTCTTT.